The clone carrying this T cell receptor beta chain was counted once. Its antigen is unknown. A sample-barcoded 5' primer and a J-beta primer mix were used in a second PCR of about 7 to 12 cycles. MiXCR, applied by TCRdb to the 5' RACE reads, yields one record per CDR3 protein. The sample consists of about 1,400,000 distinct CDR3 sequences, 45% to 70% of them appearing once. The CDR3 contains 15 residues. V gave up 2 bases and J gave up 4 bases, with 13 bases separating them. CDR1 is SGHKS and CDR2 is YYEKEE in the germline V gene (reference sequence). These data are taken from a study of blood T cells in healthy people across ages. Notes on the study in general: Since the PBMCs were unsorted, naive and antigen-experienced cells could not be conclusively compared.

The rearrangement joins TRBV5-5 to TRBJ1-5; tentatively, D is TRBD1 (5 bases). This TCR was recovered from a man aged 18 to 30 in good health. Sequenced input: blood. CDR3 nucleotides: TGTGCCAGCAGCTTTCTGGGGGGTCGGAATCAGCCCCAGCATTTT. Translated, it gives CASSFLGGRNQPQHF.